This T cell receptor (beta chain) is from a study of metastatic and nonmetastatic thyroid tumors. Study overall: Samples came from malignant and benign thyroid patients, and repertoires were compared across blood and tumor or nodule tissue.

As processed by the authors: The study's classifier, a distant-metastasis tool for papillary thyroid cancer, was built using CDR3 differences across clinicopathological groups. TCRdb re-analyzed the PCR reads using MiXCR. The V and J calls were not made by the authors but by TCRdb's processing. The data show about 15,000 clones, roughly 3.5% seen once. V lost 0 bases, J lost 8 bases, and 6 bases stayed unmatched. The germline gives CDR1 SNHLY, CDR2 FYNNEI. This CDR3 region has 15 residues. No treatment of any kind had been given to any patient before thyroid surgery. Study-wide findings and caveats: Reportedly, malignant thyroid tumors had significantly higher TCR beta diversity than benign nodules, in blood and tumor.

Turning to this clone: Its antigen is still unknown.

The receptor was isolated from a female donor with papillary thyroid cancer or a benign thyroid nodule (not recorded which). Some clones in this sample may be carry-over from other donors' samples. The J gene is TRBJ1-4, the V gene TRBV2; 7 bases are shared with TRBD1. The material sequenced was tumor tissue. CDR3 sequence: CASSEAAGGGEKLFF. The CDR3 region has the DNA TGTGCCAGCAGTGAAGCGGCAGGGGGTGGAGAAAAACTGTTTTTT.